The 11 T cell receptor beta chains presented below share a single source sample, sequenced in a study of cytomegalovirus exposure and HLA in healthy donors. Generated by immunoSEQ multiplex PCR, the TCRdb table keeps only in-frame clones and is missing some. The sample carries 200,000 to 300,000 clones, about 92% recorded once. Sample: PBMCs. Every receptor here comes from a woman in her thirties in good health and CMV-seronegative.

The chain couples TRBV28 to TRBJ1-2, with TRBD1 as a possible D gene (5 bases). V lost 9 bases and J 1 base, leaving 18 bases between the germline ends. The germline gives CDR1 MDHEN, CDR2 SYDVKM. CDR3 size: 15 residues. The CDR3 here is CASHQRGRDNYGYTF. The CDR3 DNA sequence: TGTGCCAGTCATCAGAGGGGCAGGGATAACTATGGCTACACCTTC.

The V and J genes are TRBV30 and TRBJ2-7; TRBD1 is a possible D gene (6 bases). The CDR3 has 13 amino acids. Germline CDR1 GTSNPN, CDR2 SVGIG (reference sequence). The V end lost 0 bases, the J end lost 2 bases, and 8 bases lay between the germline ends. CDR3 sequence: CAWSVQGTYEQYF. The CDR3 bases are TGTGCCTGGAGTGTACAGGGAACCTACGAGCAGTACTTC.

This chain connects TRBV2 to TRBJ2-7; tentatively, D is TRBD1 or TRBD2 (5 bases each). The length of the CDR3 is 15 residues. V was cut by 1 base and J by 2 bases, with 12 bases left in between. Germline lookup yields CDR1 SNHLY and CDR2 FYNNEI. The CDR3 bases are TGTGCCAGCAGTGAAGGGGACCCGGACCCCTACGAGCAGTACTTC. Protein sequence: CASSEGDPDPYEQYF.

The chain carries TRBV28 and TRBJ1-5, with D tentatively TRBD1 (5 bases). Germline-derived CDR1 and CDR2 are MDHEN and SYDVKM. Trimming took off 6 bases at V and 5 bases at J, with 17 bases between the two ends. CDR3 size: 15 residues. The CDR3: CASSLPGTTDQPQHF. The CDR3 DNA reads as TGTGCCAGCAGCCTGCCCGGGACCACCGATCAGCCCCAGCATTTT.

V gene TRBV2 combines with J gene TRBJ1-2; 7 nucleotides align to TRBD1. V shed 6 bases, J shed 8 bases, and the junction held 9 bases outside the gene matches. This CDR3 is 13 amino acids long. Germline loops: CDR1 SNHLY, CDR2 FYNNEI. CDR3: CASRTRTGFGYTF. In nucleotides, the CDR3 is TGTGCCAGCAGGACCAGGACAGGATTCGGCTACACCTTC.

The rearrangement uses TRBV9 and TRBJ1-3; a possible D gene is TRBD1 (6 bases). This CDR3 is built from 16 residues. CDR1 is SGDLS and CDR2 is YYNGEE in the germline V gene. Trimming left V 5 bases short and J 0 bases short, with 15 bases between. CDR3 sequence reads: CASSTRGARSGNTIYF. CDR3 in DNA: TGTGCCAGCAGTACTAGGGGGGCCCGCTCTGGAAACACCATATATTTT. Looking up the rest from reference TRBV9 and TRBJ1-3 gives the full variable domain: DSGVTQTPKHLITATGQRVTLRCSPRSGDLSVYWYQQSLDQGLQFLIQYYNGEERAKGNILERFSAQQFPDLHSELNLSSLELGDSALYFCASSTRGARSGNTIYFGEGSWLTVV.

A remark on this clone: Other DNA sequences of this sample code for an identical CDR3. The chain links TRBV9 to TRBJ2-5; D possibly corresponds to TRBD2 (6 bases). The CDR3 runs 12 residues. The V end lost 2 bases, the J end lost 4 bases, and 6 bases lay between the germline ends. The V gene's germline CDR1 is SGDLS and CDR2 YYNGEE. CDR3 protein: CASSVEGETQYF. The CDR3 nucleotides are TGTGCCAGCAGCGTGGAGGGAGAGACCCAGTACTTC.

The V gene is TRBV28, the J gene TRBJ2-2; no clear D gene. Trimming cost V 3 bases and J 0 bases, with 11 bases left between them. The CDR3 length is 16 residues. From germline, CDR1 is MDHEN and CDR2 SYDVKM. Here the CDR3 DNA reads TGTGCCAGCAGTTTTTTGCGGCACGCGAACACCGGGGAGCTGTTTTTT. Translation: CASSFLRHANTGELFF. Full variable domain (missing parts from reference TRBV28 and TRBJ2-2): DVKVTQSSRYLVKRTGEKVFLECVQDMDHENMFWYRQDPGLGLRLIYFSYDVKMKEKGDIPEGYSVSREKKERFSLILESASTNQTSMYLCASSFLRHANTGELFFGEGSRLTVL.

The table lists this clone with a few counts. The genes are TRBV28 and TRBJ2-7; 11 nucleotides agree with TRBD2. The CDR3 spans 13 residues. Germline V lookup: CDR1 MDHEN, CDR2 SYDVKM. The J segment lost 4 bases and the V segment lost 8 bases, leaving 4 bases of the junction unmatched. CDR3 nucleotide sequence: TGTGCCAGCGTAGCGGGAGGGCGGTACGAGCAGTACTTC. This codes for CASVAGGRYEQYF.

V gene TRBV6-8 combines with J gene TRBJ2-2, with D tentatively TRBD1 or TRBD2 (5 bases each). In germline, CDR1 is MNHGY, CDR2 SAAAGT. The CDR3 is 15 residues long. Trimming took off 3 bases at V and 3 bases at J, with 11 bases between the two ends. Here the CDR3 DNA reads TGTGCCAGCAGTTATGAGGGGTCGGACACCGGGGAGCTGTTTTTT. Translated: CASSYEGSDTGELFF.

V usage is TRBV27 and J usage is TRBJ2-3; 7 bases fit TRBD2. This CDR3 is 16 amino acids long. From germline, CDR1 is MNHEY and CDR2 SMNVEV (reference sequence). The V and J ends lost 6 bases and 6 bases, in that order; junction bases with no gene match: 15. The CDR3 is CASSPSTGTKSDTQYF. The CDR3 DNA reads as TGTGCCAGCAGCCCCTCGACCGGGACTAAGAGTGATACGCAGTATTTT.